One and the same sample provided the 7 T cell receptor beta chains below, sequenced in a study of blood T cell repertoires in COVID-19. Some clones are missing from TCRdb's copy, which holds only in-frame ones; the method was immunoSEQ multiplex PCR. The table records approximately 250,000 clones, about 86% of them present only once. Specimen: peripheral blood. The receptors come from a woman in her sixties or seventies with COVID-19, enrolled during active disease.

This clone was observed a few times. J is TRBJ2-7 and V is TRBV14; 9 nucleotides match TRBD1. CDR1 SGHDN and CDR2 FVKESK come from the germline V gene. CDR3 length: 14 amino acids. The trim removed 4 bases at V and 3 bases at J, leaving 4 bases unmatched. The CDR3 nucleotides read TGTGCCAGCAGCCGGGGGACAGGGAGCTACGAGCAGTACTTC. Encoded protein: CASSRGTGSYEQYF.

The rearrangement uses TRBV10-2 and TRBJ1-4, with D tentatively TRBD1 (6 bases). The CDR3 contains 14 residues. CDR1 is WSHSY and CDR2 is SAAADI in the germline V gene. Trimming shortened V by 8 bases and J by 8 bases, and 18 bases separated the two germline ends. CDR3 loop: CASLGGALKEKLFF. The CDR3 region has the DNA TGCGCCAGCTTGGGGGGGGCCCTCAAGGAAAAACTGTTTTTT.

CDR3 sequence reads: CASCRDTYIRNEKLFF. CDR3 coding DNA: TGCGCCAGTTGTCGGGACACTTATATCAGAAATGAAAAACTGTTTTTT. The chain has TRBV5-1 and TRBJ1-4; D perhaps matches TRBD1 (6 bases). V was cut by 8 bases and J by 5 bases, with 22 bases left in between. Germline V gives CDR1 SGHRS, CDR2 YFSETQ. The CDR3 consists of 16 residues.

The V call is TRBV5-4, the J call TRBJ2-5; perhaps TRBD1 as D (5 bases). This CDR3 has 14 residues. Trimming removed 2 bases at V and 4 bases at J, with 12 bases between. The germline CDR1 and CDR2 sequences are SGHNT and YYREEE (reference sequence). The CDR3: CASSLPGQRETQYF. The CDR3 DNA reads as TGTGCCAGCAGCTTACCAGGGCAAAGAGAGACCCAGTACTTC.

V and J are TRBV5-5 and TRBJ2-5, with 13 bases matching TRBD2. The CDR3 consists of 14 residues. CDR1 and CDR2 (germline): SGHKS, YYEKEE (reference sequence). Trimming at V came to 4 bases and at J to 5 bases, leaving 2 bases not matched to a gene. The CDR3 protein is CASSRGLAGETQYF. The DNA for the CDR3 is TGTGCCAGCAGCCGGGGACTAGCGGGGGAGACCCAGTACTTC.

The chain employs TRBV9 and TRBJ2-7; the match to TRBD1 covers 7 bases. Unmatched junction bases numbered 7, after V lost 4 bases and J lost 6 bases. The germline CDR1 and CDR2 sequences are SGDLS and YYNGEE. This CDR3 has 13 amino acids. The DNA for the CDR3 is TGTGCCAGCAGCTTGCGGACAGGCGGCGAGCAGTACTTC. This codes for CASSLRTGGEQYF.

This chain connects TRBV4-3 to TRBJ2-7; 7 nucleotides match TRBD1. Germline values: CDR1 LGHNA, CDR2 YSLEER. V lost 1 base, J lost 6 bases, and 9 bases stayed unmatched. The CDR3 consists of 15 residues. CDR3 sequence reads: CASSQGWTGGLEQYF. CDR3 nucleotides: TGCGCCAGCAGCCAAGGTTGGACAGGTGGACTCGAGCAGTACTTC.